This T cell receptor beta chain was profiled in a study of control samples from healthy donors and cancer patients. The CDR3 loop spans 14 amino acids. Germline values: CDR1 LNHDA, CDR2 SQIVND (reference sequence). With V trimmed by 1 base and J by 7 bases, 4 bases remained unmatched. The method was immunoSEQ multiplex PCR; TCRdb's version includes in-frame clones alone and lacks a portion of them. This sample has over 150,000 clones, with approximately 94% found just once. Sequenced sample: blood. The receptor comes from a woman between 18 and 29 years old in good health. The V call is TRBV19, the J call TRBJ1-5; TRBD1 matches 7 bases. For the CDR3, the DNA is TGTGCCAGTAGTATAGCCGCAGGGGGGCAGCCCCAGCATTTT. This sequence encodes CASSIAAGGQPQHF.